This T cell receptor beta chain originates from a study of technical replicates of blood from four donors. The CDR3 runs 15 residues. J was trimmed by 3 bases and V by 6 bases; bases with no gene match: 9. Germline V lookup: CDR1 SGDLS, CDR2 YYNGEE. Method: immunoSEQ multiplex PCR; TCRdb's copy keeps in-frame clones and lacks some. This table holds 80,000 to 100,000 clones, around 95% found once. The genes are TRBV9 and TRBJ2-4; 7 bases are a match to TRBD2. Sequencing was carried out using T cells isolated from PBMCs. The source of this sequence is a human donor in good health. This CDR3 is CASIGSGDCKNIQYF. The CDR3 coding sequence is TGTGCCAGCATAGGGAGCGGGGACTGCAAAAACATTCAGTACTTC.